This T cell receptor (beta chain) was obtained from a study of blood T cell repertoires in COVID-19. Study context: T cells, B-cell-depleted T cells, or PBMCs provided the cDNA or gDNA that served as material.

In the source study's methods: Amplification of reference gene primers provided the estimated nucleated cell counts. Libraries were prepared by immunoSEQ multiplex PCR; TCRdb keeps only in-frame clonotypes and omits some of them. V, J and clone size reflect that table, while D and trimming were determined from the DNA. The sample lists 250,000 to 300,000 clones, about 76% occurring once. This CDR3 has 12 amino acids. CDR1 and CDR2 (germline): SGHTA, FQGNSA. V was clipped by 5 bases and J by 6 bases; unmatched bases: 3. Comments on this clone: A much larger clone lies a single base off, so this may be a read error.

The rearrangement uses TRBV7-2 and TRBJ2-7; 8 nucleotides line up with TRBD1. The TCR originated in a woman aged 60-75 years with active or convalescent COVID-19. Sequencing used peripheral blood. The chain's CDR3 is CASSPTGAEQYF. The DNA of the CDR3 is TGTGCCAGCAGCCCGACAGGGGCCGAGCAGTACTTC.